These T cell receptor beta chains were read from a single sample in a study of prognosis after radiotherapy for stage I lung cancer. TCRdb re-analysed the multiplex PCR reads in MiXCR, keeping a single row per CDR3 protein. The table records 30,000 or so distinct CDR3 sequences, about a third of them present only once. Sequences were derived from PBMCs, sampled before or after stereotactic body radiation therapy (not recorded which). The receptors derive from a donor aged 50 or older with non-small cell lung cancer. Each CDR3 is given without its conserved first and last residue. D genes are given only for firm matches.

.	TRBV28	TRBJ1-5	11	ASRSMGNQPQH
.	TRBV27	TRBJ2-2	15	ASSRSLQRARTGELF
.	TRBV7-8	TRBJ1-4	13	ASSNGPPRVGKLF
TRBD2	TRBV2	TRBJ2-3	17	ASPLNIGSGGPSTDTQY
TRBD1	TRBV30	TRBJ1-3	11	AWSRGHVNTIY
.	TRBV2	TRBJ1-1	11	ATGVVGGTEAF
.	TRBV6-9	TRBJ2-3	13	ASSFRLGGTDTRY
.	TRBV7-9	TRBJ2-3	11	ASSPRGPDTQY
TRBD1	TRBV2	TRBJ1-2	15	ASSESAGDRGNYGYT
TRBD1	TRBV6-5	TRBJ1-1	13	ASSYSGTGGTEAF
.	TRBV7-2	TRBJ2-3	12	ASSLQGSTDTQY
.	TRBV12-3/TRBV12-4	TRBJ2-2	11	ASSSAFTGELF
.	TRBV25-1	TRBJ1-2	12	ASSELGGVYGYT
.	TRBV18	TRBJ2-7	10	ASSPVEGEQY
.	TRBV6-4	TRBJ2-7	12	ASRTNQFPYEQY
.	TRBV7-2	TRBJ1-5	13	ASSLFFGNNQPQH
TRBD1	TRBV29-1	TRBJ2-2	13	SVARGKGNTGELF
.	TRBV6-1	TRBJ1-1	11	ASRTSRLTEAF
.	TRBV6-1	TRBJ1-5	13	ASSDSEGVWQPQH
TRBD2	TRBV28	TRBJ2-5	14	ASSFSGGAPSETQY
TRBD1	TRBV2	TRBJ1-1	12	ASLRAQGASEAF
.	TRBV7-9	TRBJ2-7	13	ASSLVGGVTYEQY
.	TRBV5-1	TRBJ1-3	10	ASSKDTNTIY
.	TRBV12-3/TRBV12-4	TRBJ1-1	11	ASTLAWQGEAF
TRBD2	TRBV25-1	TRBJ2-3	12	ASSYSGSADTQY
TRBD1	TRBV29-1	TRBJ2-2	13	SGKTGEVETGELF
.	TRBV7-8	TRBJ2-1	13	ASSLEGTDYNEQF
.	TRBV20-1	TRBJ1-3	13	SARLDAYSGNTIY
.	TRBV30	TRBJ1-5	12	AWSFPGGDQPQH
.	TRBV4-1	TRBJ1-1	10	ASSQGWAEAF
.	TRBV13	TRBJ2-5	11	ASSFSSFGTQY
.	TRBV5-4	TRBJ2-5	12	ASSLLGGQETQY
TRBD1	TRBV19	TRBJ1-5	14	ASTDTVTGFIQPQH
.	TRBV5-6	TRBJ2-3	13	ASSLVRGVADTQY
TRBD1	TRBV10-3	TRBJ1-1	12	AIRQGVENNEAF
.	TRBV28	TRBJ1-2	10	ASQGGRDGYT
.	TRBV30	TRBJ1-6	11	ACVGQGNSPLH
.	TRBV6-1	TRBJ1-1	13	ASRIGQLEGTEAF
.	TRBV28	TRBJ1-2	13	ASSNSWIRTNGYT
.	TRBV7-9	TRBJ2-3	12	ASSSSTRSDTQY
.	TRBV18	TRBJ2-5	13	ASSPPGLPQETQY
TRBD1	TRBV6-2/TRBV6-3	TRBJ2-5	12	ASRDRGFRETQY
.	TRBV24-1	TRBJ2-3	11	ATSSGGTDTQY
.	TRBV19	TRBJ2-2	13	ASSSKRAHVGELF
.	TRBV28	TRBJ2-7	14	ASSFRLDTLTYEQY
.	TRBV9	TRBJ2-3	10	ASSVGGNTQY
TRBD2	TRBV6-2/TRBV6-3	TRBJ2-5	13	ASSSLAGGKETQY
.	TRBV19	TRBJ2-7	10	ASSMLGNEQY
TRBD1	TRBV5-8	TRBJ1-3	13	ASSQDDRGGNTIY
TRBD1	TRBV4-1	TRBJ2-1	16	ASSQDGSDRGRPNEQF
.	TRBV7-8	TRBJ2-3	12	ASSLGGLGDTQY
.	TRBV15	TRBJ1-4	13	ATWDGGRSNEKLF
.	TRBV6-1	TRBJ1-4	11	ASSTVAGVKLF
TRBD1	TRBV9	TRBJ1-2	12	ASSATGGDYGYT
.	TRBV20-1	TRBJ2-7	11	SVPRGSAYEQY
.	TRBV12-3/TRBV12-4	TRBJ2-1	11	ASSPSSLNEQF
.	TRBV2	TRBJ2-1	12	ANTPRSSYNEQF
.	TRBV3-1	TRBJ1-5	12	ASSQGAGSQPQH